Listed below are T cell receptor beta chains from one sample, sequenced in a study of shared clonotypes between healthy human individuals. Some clones are missing from TCRdb's copy, which holds only in-frame ones; the method was immunoSEQ multiplex PCR. The table lists more than 550,000 clones, roughly 91% of them singletons. Input material: memory CD8+ T cells from PBMCs. The source of these receptors is a man younger than 35 in good health. Some clones in this sample may be carry-over from other donors' samples. The CDR3 runs from the conserved cysteine through the conserved F or W. Only part of the rows carry a size: once, few, many, or a class if the clone is expanded.

TRBV4-3,15,.,CASSQDLSGNQPQHF
TRBV7-6,15,.,CASSDRGGENTEAFF
TRBV9,14,.,CASSVAYSPYEQYF
TRBV7-9,13,.,CASSHIDSNEQFF
TRBV4-1,15,few,CASSQSTGSNTEAFF
TRBV27,15,few,CASSPGHTKIWPQHF
TRBV28,11,.,CASSNREAQYF
TRBV9,14,.,CASSAGRSTDTQYF
TRBV4-1,14,.,CASSQKVGIYEQYF
TRBV28,16,.,CASSRNTSPGTETQYF
TRBV19,18,.,CASSIAGLIYSGANVLTF
TRBV27,17,.,CASSISATGFSTDTQYF
TRBV11-3,13,.,CASSSYYTGELFF
TRBV9,13,.,CASSVEDGSVLFF
TRBV19,15,once,CASSRPLGENEKLFF
TRBV28,15,.,CASSNWAGVNTEAFF
TRBV5-1,15,.,CASSQKQGANTEAFF
TRBV9,14,.,CASSGGGETGEQYF
TRBV7-2,18,.,CASSPGTSGNPWSYEQYF
TRBV2,11,.,CASSSTGELFF
TRBV6-1,11,.,CASRWGDGYTF
TRBV10-3,14,.,CAIKGGGQEREQYF
TRBV28,16,.,CASSRGLAGPTDTQYF
TRBV5-8,14,.,CASSQPSSSYEQYF
TRBV7-9,16,once,CASSLLGGLRSYEQYF
TRBV5-1,14,.,CASSLNRPYNEQFF
TRBV7-2,13,.,CASSFDRSETQYF
TRBV6-5,16,.,CASSLFPLGGKNIQYF
TRBV7-2,14,.,CASSLVARSTEAFF
TRBV30,11,.,CAGIDTGELFF
TRBV9,13,.,CASSVVGGQEQFF
TRBV7-6,12,.,CASSLSYNEQFF
TRBV19,14,.,CASSMMEGDQPQHF
TRBV10-3,13,.,CAVGRELEDTQYF
TRBV10-2,11,.,CASRLQNEQFF
TRBV9,16,.,CASSVGPQGQGETQYF
TRBV27,14,few,CASGPGQGNQPQHF
TRBV28,14,.,CASRFFRGSYEQYF
TRBV11-2,15,once,CASSLPQVMNTEAFF
TRBV7-9,17,.,CASSPGTGILAKNIQYF
TRBV6-1,15,.,CASSDDFPGNQPQHF
TRBV15,13,.,CATSRDRRDTQYF
TRBV7-9,14,.,CASSSGTSVNEQFF
TRBV9,14,once,CASSETPRGNTIYF
TRBV9,14,.,CASSLDDRAYGYTF
TRBV9,14,once,CASSPPTGIDEQFF
TRBV4-2,16,few,CASSINRYDSGNTIYF
TRBV29-1,12,.,CSVPLSIGTQYF
TRBV13,12,.,CASSPLRGELFF